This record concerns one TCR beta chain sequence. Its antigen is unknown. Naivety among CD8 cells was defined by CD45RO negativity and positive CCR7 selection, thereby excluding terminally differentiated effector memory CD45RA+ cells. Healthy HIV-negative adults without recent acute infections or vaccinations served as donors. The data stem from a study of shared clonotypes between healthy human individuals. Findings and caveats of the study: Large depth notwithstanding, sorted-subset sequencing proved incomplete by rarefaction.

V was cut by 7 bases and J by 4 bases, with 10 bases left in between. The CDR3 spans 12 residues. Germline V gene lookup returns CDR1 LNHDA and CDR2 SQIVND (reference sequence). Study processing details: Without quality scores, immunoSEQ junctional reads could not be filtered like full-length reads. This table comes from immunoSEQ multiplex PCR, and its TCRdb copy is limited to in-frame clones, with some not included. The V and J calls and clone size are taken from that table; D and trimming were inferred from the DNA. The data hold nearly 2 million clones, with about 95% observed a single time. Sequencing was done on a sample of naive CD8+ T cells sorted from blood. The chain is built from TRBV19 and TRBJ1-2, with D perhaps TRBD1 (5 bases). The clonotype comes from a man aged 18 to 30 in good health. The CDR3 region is CASKTGFYGYTF. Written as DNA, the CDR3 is TGTGCCAGTAAAACAGGTTTCTATGGCTACACCTTC.